The clone carrying this T cell receptor beta chain was seen many times. What it binds is not known. Germline V CDR1 and CDR2: MDHEN, SYDVKM. The CDR3 covers 16 residues. With 2 bases clipped from V and 2 bases from J, the junction kept 8 bases outside the gene matches. Template material for amplifying TCR beta CDR3 regions consisted of RNA transcripts. A set of HTBI primers served as the primers for a first-round RT-PCR of the TCR CDR3. TCRdb reprocessed the multiplex PCR reads via MiXCR and lists one record per CDR3 protein. Here the sample spans 500,000 to 600,000 distinct CDR3 sequences, around 20% being singletons. This specimen belongs to a study of T cells in Graves' hyperthyroidism and ophthalmopathy. Overall study findings and caveats: Researchers report that a 13 V-J model separated ophthalmopathy from stable hyperthyroidism.

The clonotype originates from a man aged 35-49 years with Graves' ophthalmopathy. Sample: blood. The chain combines TRBV28 with TRBJ2-7; 8 bases fit TRBD1. The CDR3 protein is CASSLAAQTGAYEQYF. DNA for the CDR3: TGTGCCAGCAGTTTAGCGGCCCAGACAGGGGCCTACGAGCAGTACTTC.